This entry describes one T cell receptor (beta chain). Its antigen remains unidentified. The sample comes from a study of T cell responses to AZD1222 COVID-19 vaccine. Notes on the study in general: Reports indicate that nearly half of spike-specific TCRs are directed at unmutated variant regions. The sample set comprised mostly white British donors with more females, and clonal diversity was possibly underestimated.

Produced via immunoSEQ multiplex PCR; TCRdb's table is partial and in-frame only. This sample carries around 100,000 clones, 90% of them seen once, and the ten largest clones take 1% to 1.5%. The V gene's germline CDR1 is KGHSH and CDR2 LQKENI. The V end lost 3 bases, the J end lost 0 bases, and 14 bases lay between the germline ends. The CDR3 loop spans 16 amino acids. The rearrangement uses TRBV18 and TRBJ2-5; no clear D. This clonotype was sampled from an adult in good health. Sequences were derived from peripheral blood, sampled on day 0 of AZD1222 vaccination. CDR3 nucleotides: TGTGCCAGCTCACCTGGCAGAAGCCGGAACCAAGAGACCCAGTACTTC. This codes for CASSPGRSRNQETQYF. The full variable domain, its missing parts supplied by reference TRBV18 and TRBJ2-5, is NAGVMQNPRHLVRRRGQEARLRCSPMKGHSHVYWYRQLPEEGLKFMVYLQKENIIDESGMPKERFSAEFPKEGPSILRIQQVVRGDSAAYFCASSPGRSRNQETQYFGPGTRLLVL.